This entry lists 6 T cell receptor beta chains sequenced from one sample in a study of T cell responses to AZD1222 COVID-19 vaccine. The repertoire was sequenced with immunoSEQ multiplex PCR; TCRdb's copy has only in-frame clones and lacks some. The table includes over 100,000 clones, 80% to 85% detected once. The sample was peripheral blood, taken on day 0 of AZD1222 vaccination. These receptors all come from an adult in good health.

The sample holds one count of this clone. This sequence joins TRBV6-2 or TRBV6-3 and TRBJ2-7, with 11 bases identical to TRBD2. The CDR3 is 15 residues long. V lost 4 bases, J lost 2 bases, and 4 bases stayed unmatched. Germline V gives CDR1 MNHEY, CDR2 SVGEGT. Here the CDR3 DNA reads TGTGCCAGCAGTTTGGGACTAGCGGCAACCTACGAGCAGTACTTC. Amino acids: CASSLGLAATYEQYF.

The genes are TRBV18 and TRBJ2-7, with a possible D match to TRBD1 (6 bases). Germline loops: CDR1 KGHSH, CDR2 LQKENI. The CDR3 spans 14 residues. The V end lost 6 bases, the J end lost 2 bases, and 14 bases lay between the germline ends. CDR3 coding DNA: TGTGCCAGCTCCCTACAGGGAAGGGCCTACGAGCAGTACTTC. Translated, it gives CASSLQGRAYEQYF.

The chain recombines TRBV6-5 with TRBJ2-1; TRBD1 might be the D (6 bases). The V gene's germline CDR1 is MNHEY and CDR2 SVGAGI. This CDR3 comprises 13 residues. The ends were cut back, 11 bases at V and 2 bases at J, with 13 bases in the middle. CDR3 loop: CAGDRSAYNEQFF. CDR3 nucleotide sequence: TGTGCCGGCGACAGGAGCGCCTACAATGAGCAGTTCTTC.

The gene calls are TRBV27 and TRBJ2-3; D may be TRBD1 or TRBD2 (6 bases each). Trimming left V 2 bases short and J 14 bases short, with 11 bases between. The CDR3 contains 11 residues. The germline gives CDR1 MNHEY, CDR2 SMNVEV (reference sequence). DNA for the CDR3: TGTGCCAGCAGTTTAGGGGGGCGGATGTATTTT. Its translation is CASSLGGRMYF.

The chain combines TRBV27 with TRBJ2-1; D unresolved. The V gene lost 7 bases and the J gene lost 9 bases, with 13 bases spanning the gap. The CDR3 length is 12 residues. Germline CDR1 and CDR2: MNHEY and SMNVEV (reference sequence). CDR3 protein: CASTRAPGEQFF. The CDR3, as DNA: TGTGCCAGCACCCGGGCTCCTGGTGAGCAGTTCTTC.

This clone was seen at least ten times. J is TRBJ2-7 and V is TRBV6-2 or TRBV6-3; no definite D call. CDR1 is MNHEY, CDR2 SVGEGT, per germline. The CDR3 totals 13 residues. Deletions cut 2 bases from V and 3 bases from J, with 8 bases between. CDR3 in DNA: TGTGCCAGCAGTTACGACAAGTACTACGAGCAGTACTTC. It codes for CASSYDKYYEQYF.